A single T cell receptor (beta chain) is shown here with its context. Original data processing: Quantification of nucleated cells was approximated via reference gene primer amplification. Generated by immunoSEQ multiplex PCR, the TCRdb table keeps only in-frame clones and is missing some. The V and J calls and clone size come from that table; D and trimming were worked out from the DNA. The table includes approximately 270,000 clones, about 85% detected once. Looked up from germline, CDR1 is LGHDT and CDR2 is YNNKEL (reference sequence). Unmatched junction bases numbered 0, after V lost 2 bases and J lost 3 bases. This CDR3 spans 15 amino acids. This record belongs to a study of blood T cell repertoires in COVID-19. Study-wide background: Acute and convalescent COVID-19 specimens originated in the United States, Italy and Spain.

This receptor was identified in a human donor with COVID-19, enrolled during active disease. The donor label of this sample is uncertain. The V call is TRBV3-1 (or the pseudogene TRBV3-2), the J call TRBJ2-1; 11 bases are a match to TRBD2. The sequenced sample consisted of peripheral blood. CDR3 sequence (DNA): TGTGCCAGCAGCCAACTAGCGGGAGGCTACAATGAGCAGTTCTTC. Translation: CASSQLAGGYNEQFF.